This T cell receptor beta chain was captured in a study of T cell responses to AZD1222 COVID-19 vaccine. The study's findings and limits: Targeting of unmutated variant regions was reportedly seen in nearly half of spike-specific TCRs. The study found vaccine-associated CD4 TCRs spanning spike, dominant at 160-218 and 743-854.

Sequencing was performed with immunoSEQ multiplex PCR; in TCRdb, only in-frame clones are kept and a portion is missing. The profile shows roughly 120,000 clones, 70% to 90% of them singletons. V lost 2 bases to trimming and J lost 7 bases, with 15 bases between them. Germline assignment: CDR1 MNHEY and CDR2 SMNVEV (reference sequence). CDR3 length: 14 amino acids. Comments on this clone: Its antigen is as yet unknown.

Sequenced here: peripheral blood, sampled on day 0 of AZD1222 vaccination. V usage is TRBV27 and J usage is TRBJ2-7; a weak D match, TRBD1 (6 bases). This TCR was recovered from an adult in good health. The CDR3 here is CASSLQGLGMEQYF. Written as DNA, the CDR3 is TGTGCCAGCAGTTTACAGGGGTTGGGTATGGAGCAGTACTTC.